The 28 T cell receptor beta chains below all came from one sample that was sequenced in a study of blood T cell repertoires in COVID-19. The repertoire was sequenced with immunoSEQ multiplex PCR; TCRdb's copy has only in-frame clones and lacks some. Of roughly 230,000 clones in the sample, around 80% are singletons; the top ten hold 5.5%. The sample taken for sequencing was peripheral blood. Source of these receptors: a human donor in a cohort sampled during active COVID-19.

V usage is TRBV18 and J usage is TRBJ2-1; a possible D gene is TRBD2 (5 bases). This CDR3 spans 16 amino acids. V was shortened by 2 bases and J by 6 bases, with 17 bases between the two germline ends. In germline, CDR1 is KGHSH, CDR2 LQKENI. CDR3 nucleotide sequence: TGTGCCAGCTCACCATATTATCTAATTCGGGGCAATGAGCAGTTCTTC. It specifies CASSPYYLIRGNEQFF.

This clone was detected once. The gene calls are TRBV2 and TRBJ1-4; D possibly corresponds to TRBD1 (5 bases). Per the germline V gene, CDR1 is SNHLY and CDR2 is FYNNEI. Trimming left V 8 bases short and J 8 bases short, with 18 bases between. The CDR3 is 14 amino acids. This chain's CDR3 is CASSLQGLGEKLFF. The CDR3, as DNA: TGTGCCAGCTCTCTCCAGGGATTGGGGGAAAAACTGTTTTTT.

Turning to this clone: The sample contains more than one DNA sequence encoding this CDR3. The chain uses TRBV6-5 and TRBJ2-3; D may be TRBD2 (6 bases). This CDR3 is built from 13 residues. V was shortened by 7 bases and J by 0 bases, with 8 bases between the two germline ends. The germline V gene encodes CDR1 MNHEY and CDR2 SVGAGI. The CDR3 sequence is CASKGGSTDTQYF. CDR3 DNA sequence: TGTGCCAGCAAGGGAGGAAGCACAGATACGCAGTATTTT.

A single count supports this clone. This chain joins TRBV6-4 and TRBJ2-4, with TRBD1 as a possible D gene (5 bases). This CDR3 contains 16 residues. Deletions cut 3 bases from V and 0 bases from J, with 12 bases between. Germline-derived CDR1 and CDR2 are MRHNA and SNTAGT. The DNA for the CDR3 is TGTGCCAGCAGTGAGAAGGGGTCCGTAGCCAAAAACATTCAGTACTTC. The encoded protein is CASSEKGSVAKNIQYF.

The J gene is TRBJ2-1, the V gene TRBV21-1; the table calls TRBD2, which could not be checked here. TRBV21-1 is given as a pseudogene. The CDR3 length is 17 residues. This CDR3 is CASSFRGLAGSYNEQFF. Written as DNA, the CDR3 is TGTGCCAGCAGCTTTCGGGGACTAGCGGGATCCTACAATGAGCAGTTCTTC.

The V gene is TRBV6-1, the J gene TRBJ2-5; 9 bases line up with TRBD1. The CDR3 consists of 17 residues. Trimming cost V 3 bases and J 2 bases; bases outside gene matches: 10. Germline V CDR1 and CDR2: MNHNS, SASEGT. Here the CDR3 reads CASSDNRQGGRQETQYF. The DNA of the CDR3 is TGTGCCAGCAGTGATAATCGACAGGGGGGACGACAAGAGACCCAGTACTTC.

This clone was seen a single time. The rearrangement links TRBV9 to TRBJ2-5, with a possible D match to TRBD2 (6 bases). Germline CDR1 and CDR2: SGDLS and YYNGEE. CDR3 size: 14 residues. V was cut by 4 bases and J by 0 bases, with 10 bases left in between. The CDR3 bases are TGTGCCAGCAGCCCTCGGGACTACCAAGAGACCCAGTACTTC. This sequence encodes CASSPRDYQETQYF. The full variable domain, in which reference TRBV9 and TRBJ2-5 provide the parts outside the CDR3, is DSGVTQTPKHLITATGQRVTLRCSPRSGDLSVYWYQQSLDQGLQFLIQYYNGEERAKGNILERFSAQQFPDLHSELNLSSLELGDSALYFCASSPRDYQETQYFGPGTRLLVL.

The chain combines TRBV20-1 with TRBJ2-7; 8 bases match TRBD1. The CDR3 is 12 amino acids. From germline, CDR1 is DFQATT and CDR2 SNEGSKA (reference sequence). Germline trimming cut 4 bases from V and 3 bases from J; bases unmatched to any gene: 2. CDR3 sequence: CSANDRGYEQYF. The CDR3 nucleotides read TGCAGTGCTAATGACAGGGGCTACGAGCAGTACTTC.

The rearrangement uses TRBV6-5 and TRBJ1-2; D is uncertain. The CDR3 covers 14 residues. Trimming took off 2 bases at V and 4 bases at J, with 11 bases between the two ends. CDR1 is MNHEY and CDR2 is SVGAGI in the germline V gene. The CDR3 DNA follows: TGTGCCAGCAGTTACGCCCTCAGTACCTATGGCTACACCTTC. It specifies CASSYALSTYGYTF.

DNA of the CDR3: TGTGCCAGCTCCTACGACAGGGCTTCACCCCTCCACTTT. This translates into CASSYDRASPLHF. The chain links TRBV18 to TRBJ1-6; TRBD1 matches 7 bases. CDR3 length equals 13 residues. Unmatched junction bases numbered 5, after V lost 6 bases and J lost 9 bases. Looked up from germline, CDR1 is KGHSH and CDR2 is LQKENI.

In its sample, this clone was seen a few times. V and J are TRBV6-5 and TRBJ2-5; 9 nucleotides align to TRBD1. CDR3 size: 13 residues. Germline V gives CDR1 MNHEY, CDR2 SVGAGI. V trimming: 10 bases; J trimming: 5 bases; junction bases outside the gene matches: 8. The CDR3 loop reads CANAGQGGETQYF. CDR3 bases: TGTGCCAACGCGGGACAGGGAGGGGAGACCCAGTACTTC.

In this sample, this clone turned up a few times. J is TRBJ1-1 and V is TRBV12-3 or TRBV12-4, with D tentatively TRBD1 (5 bases). This CDR3 has 12 amino acids. V shed 0 bases and J shed 11 bases, with 10 bases lying between them. The CDR3 is CASSLAAGLAFF. The DNA of the CDR3 is TGTGCCAGCAGTTTAGCGGCAGGGCTGGCTTTCTTT.

The V and J genes are TRBV12-3 or TRBV12-4 and TRBJ2-2, with D possibly TRBD1 on 6 matching bases. CDR3 length equals 13 residues. With 7 bases removed from V and 6 bases from J, the gap between germline ends came to 12 bases. The CDR3: CASILAGAGELFF. In DNA form, the CDR3 reads TGTGCCAGCATCCTGGCAGGGGCCGGGGAGCTGTTTTTT.

This chain joins TRBV4-1 and TRBJ1-5, with TRBD1 as a possible D gene (5 bases). This CDR3 region has 15 residues. V was pared by 1 base and J by 4 bases, with 11 bases between. Germline V gives CDR1 MGHRA, CDR2 YSYEKL. For the CDR3, the DNA is TGCGCCAGCAGCCAAGGAAGACAGACTAATCAGCCCCAGCATTTT. As protein: CASSQGRQTNQPQHF.

This clone is a singleton in its sample. The rearrangement joins TRBV15 to TRBJ1-1; TRBD1 matches at 7 bases. From germline, CDR1 is LNHNV and CDR2 YYDKDF (reference sequence). This CDR3 contains 15 residues. V gave up 5 bases and J gave up 1 base; unmatched junction bases: 7. The CDR3 DNA is TGTGCCACCAGCGGATCTAGGACAGGGAACACTGAAGCTTTCTTT. It specifies CATSGSRTGNTEAFF.

Worth noting for this clone: The junction shows a germline mismatch at one end, possibly a read error. Other nucleotide sequences from this sample produce the same CDR3. V is TRBV24-1 and J is TRBJ2-2; perhaps TRBD2 as D (6 bases). Looked up from germline, CDR1 is KGHDR and CDR2 is SFDVKD. The CDR3 extends over 15 amino acids. The CDR3 sequence is CATSGLARNTGELFF. The CDR3 DNA reads TGCGCCACCAGTGGCCTAGCGAGGAACACCGGGGAGCTGTTTTTT.

The DNA of the CDR3 is TGTGCCAGCAGTTTCATGCAGGGAGGGGGCTACACCTTC. This translates into CASSFMQGGGYTF. The V gene is TRBV12-3 or TRBV12-4, the J gene TRBJ1-2; tentatively, D is TRBD1 (5 bases). Trimming took 3 bases from V and 8 from J, leaving 13 bases between them. The CDR3 is 13 residues long.

The V gene is TRBV10-3, the J gene TRBJ2-3; no clear D gene. Germline V gene data show CDR1 as ENHRY and CDR2 as SYGVKD. V lost 0 bases, J lost 4 bases, and 5 bases lay in between. CDR3 length: 13 amino acids. CDR3 nucleotide sequence: TGTGCCATCAGTGAGTCCAGTTCAGATACGCAGTATTTT. It yields the protein CAISESSSDTQYF.

This clone was seen a single time. This rearrangement joins TRBV28 to TRBJ1-1, with 7 bases that match TRBD1. The CDR3 loop spans 13 amino acids. Trimming at V came to 2 bases and at J to 7 bases, leaving 4 bases not matched to a gene. In germline, CDR1 is MDHEN, CDR2 SYDVKM. CDR3 coding DNA: TGTGCCAGCAGTTTAGGGACAGAGCTTGAAGCTTTCTTT. Translation gives CASSLGTELEAFF.

This rearrangement joins TRBV21-1 to TRBJ1-1; TRBD1 reflects the table's D call only, with no check against the DNA. TRBV21-1 is marked as a pseudogene. This CDR3 is built from 10 residues. Here the CDR3 reads CATGTVEAFF. The CDR3 DNA sequence: TGTGCCACCGGGACAGTTGAAGCTTTCTTT.

The chain recombines TRBV5-1 with TRBJ1-2; D remains ambiguous. Trimming stripped 4 bases from V and 2 bases from J, with 12 bases between. The CDR3 is made up of 14 amino acids. Looked up from germline, CDR1 is SGHRS and CDR2 is YFSETQ. CDR3 region: CASSPEGSNYGYTF. In DNA, the CDR3 is TGCGCCAGCAGCCCGGAGGGAAGCAACTATGGCTACACCTTC.

This clone was found a few times. The V call is TRBV10-3, the J call TRBJ2-7; TRBD1 matches at 12 bases. Germline V gives CDR1 ENHRY, CDR2 SYGVKD. The CDR3 totals 15 residues. V was pared by 4 bases and J by 6 bases, with 7 bases of the junction left unmatched. CDR3 protein: CAISVPGQGAIEQYF. The CDR3, as DNA: TGTGCCATCAGTGTCCCGGGACAGGGGGCTATCGAGCAGTACTTC.

DNA for the CDR3: TGCGCCAGCGGAGGGACAGCTAATCAGCCCCAGCATTTT. This codes for CASGGTANQPQHF. J is TRBJ1-5 and V is TRBV10-1, with 7 bases aligning to TRBD1. Germline lookup yields CDR1 WNHNN and CDR2 SYGVQD (reference sequence). The junction had 5 bases not matched to a gene; V was cut back by 8 bases and J by 4 bases. This CDR3 contains 13 residues.

J is TRBJ1-5 and V is TRBV7-9; 10 bases map to TRBD1. The CDR3 spans 15 residues. Unmatched junction bases numbered 2, after V lost 1 base and J lost 5 bases. In germline, CDR1 is SEHNR, CDR2 FQNEAQ (reference sequence). The CDR3 sequence is CASSLGTGGYQPQHF. The CDR3 DNA sequence: TGTGCCAGCAGCTTAGGGACAGGGGGATATCAGCCCCAGCATTTT.

A word on this clone: The same CDR3 is also encoded by other DNA sequences in this sample. This chain uses TRBV3-1 (or the pseudogene TRBV3-2) with TRBJ1-2, with unresolved D. Per germline, CDR1 LGHDT and CDR2 YNNKEL (reference sequence). V was pared by 1 base and J by 2 bases, with 5 bases between. The CDR3 runs to 13 residues. CDR3: CASSQGANYGYTF. In DNA form, the CDR3 reads TGTGCCAGCAGCCAAGGAGCGAACTATGGCTACACCTTC.

J is TRBJ2-7 and V is TRBV29-1; no clear D gene. Germline values: CDR1 SQVTM, CDR2 ANQGSEA. The V and J ends lost 1 base and 6 bases respectively, with 13 bases between them. This CDR3 has 13 residues. Here the CDR3 reads CSVEGPRRREQYF. The CDR3 DNA sequence: TGCAGCGTTGAAGGCCCCCGGCGGCGCGAGCAGTACTTC.

This clone was counted only a few times. The V gene is TRBV28, the J gene TRBJ2-1, with 8 bases fitting TRBD2. The CDR3 totals 16 residues. V was pared by 4 bases and J by 2 bases, with 7 bases of the junction left unmatched. Looked up from germline, CDR1 is MDHEN and CDR2 is SYDVKM. The CDR3 bases are TGTGCCAGCAGTTCCCAAGCGGGAGCCACCTACAATGAGCAGTTCTTC. Translated: CASSSQAGATYNEQFF.

The chain employs TRBV5-5 and TRBJ2-7; TRBD1 matches at 7 bases. J was trimmed by 5 bases and V by 1 base; bases with no gene match: 3. The germline CDR1 and CDR2 sequences are SGHKS and YYEKEE (reference sequence). The CDR3 sequence is 13 residues long. CDR3 nucleotide sequence: TGTGCCAGCAGCTTGCAAGGGGGCAACGAGCAGTACTTC. This sequence encodes CASSLQGGNEQYF.